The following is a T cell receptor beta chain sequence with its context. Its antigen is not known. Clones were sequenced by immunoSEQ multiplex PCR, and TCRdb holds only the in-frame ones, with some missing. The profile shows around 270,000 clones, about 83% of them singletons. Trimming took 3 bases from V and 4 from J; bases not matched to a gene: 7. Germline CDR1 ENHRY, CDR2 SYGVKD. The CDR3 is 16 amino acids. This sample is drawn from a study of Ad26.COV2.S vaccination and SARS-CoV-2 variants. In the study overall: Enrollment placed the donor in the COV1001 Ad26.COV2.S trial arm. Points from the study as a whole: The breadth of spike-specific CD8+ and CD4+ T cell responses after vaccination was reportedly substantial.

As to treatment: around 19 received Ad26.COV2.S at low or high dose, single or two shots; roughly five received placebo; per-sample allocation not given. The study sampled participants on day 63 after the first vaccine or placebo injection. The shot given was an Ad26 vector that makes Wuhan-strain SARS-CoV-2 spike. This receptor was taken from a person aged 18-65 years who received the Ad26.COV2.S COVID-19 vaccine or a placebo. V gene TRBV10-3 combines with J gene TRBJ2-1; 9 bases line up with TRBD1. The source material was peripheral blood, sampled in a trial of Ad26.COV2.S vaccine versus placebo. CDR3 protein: CAISDVPGQGYNEQFF. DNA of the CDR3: TGTGCCATCAGTGATGTACCGGGACAGGGATACAATGAGCAGTTCTTC.